This entry lists 27 T cell receptor beta chains sequenced from one sample in a study of cytomegalovirus exposure and HLA in healthy donors. Produced via immunoSEQ multiplex PCR; TCRdb's table is partial and in-frame only. The sample yields roughly 150,000 clones, around four fifths seen once. Sequenced material: PBMCs. The source of these receptors is a man aged 30 to 45 in good health and CMV-seropositive.

This clone was counted between two and nine times. The CDR3 DNA sequence: TGTGCCAGCAGTGATATCGGGACTAGATACGAGCAGTACTTC. This translates into CASSDIGTRYEQYF. This chain links TRBV2 with TRBJ2-7; 8 nucleotides line up with TRBD2. Germline assignment: CDR1 SNHLY and CDR2 FYNNEI. V was pared by 3 bases and J by 4 bases, with 5 bases of the junction left unmatched. The CDR3 covers 14 residues.

DNA for the CDR3: TGTGCCAGCAGCCAATGGGGCGCGGGGCGGACCCAGTACTTC. This sequence encodes CASSQWGAGRTQYF. The chain combines TRBV4-2 with TRBJ2-5; weak D call: TRBD2 (6 bases). Germline V lookup: CDR1 LGHNA, CDR2 YNFKEQ. Trimming removed 2 bases from V and 7 bases from J, with 14 bases in between. The CDR3 consists of 14 residues.

The rearrangement links TRBV13 to TRBJ1-2, with 7 positions matching TRBD1. CDR1 and CDR2 (germline): PRHDT, FYEKMQ (reference sequence). The V segment lost 4 bases and the J segment 6 bases; nucleotides outside the gene matches: 8. The CDR3 extends over 14 amino acids. The CDR3 here is CASSSWTGVDGYTF. In DNA form, the CDR3 reads TGTGCCAGCAGCTCCTGGACAGGCGTAGATGGCTACACCTTC.

The chain uses TRBV4-1 and TRBJ1-1; no definite D call. The CDR3 sequence is 16 residues long. From germline, CDR1 is MGHRA and CDR2 YSYEKL. Between the trimmed V and J ends, which lost 1 base and 5 bases, there was a span of 17 bases. The CDR3 region is CASSQARTPPGTEAFF. For the CDR3, the DNA is TGCGCCAGCAGCCAAGCGAGGACTCCTCCGGGTACTGAAGCTTTCTTT.

The V and J genes are TRBV6-1 and TRBJ2-5; D not resolved. Trimming removed 0 bases from V and 2 bases from J, with 4 bases in between. Germline lookup yields CDR1 MNHNS and CDR2 SASEGT. The CDR3 covers 13 residues. The CDR3 sequence: CASSEAPQETQYF. The CDR3 nucleotides are TGTGCCAGCAGTGAAGCCCCTCAAGAGACCCAGTACTTC.

The chain is built from TRBV7-7 and TRBJ2-5, with 9 bases aligning to TRBD1. CDR3 length: 15 residues. Germline loops: CDR1 SSHAT, CDR2 FNYEAQ (reference sequence). The V and J ends lost 5 bases and 1 base, in that order; junction bases with no gene match: 5. The CDR3 DNA reads as TGTGCCAGCAGCCCGGGGACAGGGTCCCAAGAGACCCAGTACTTC. This encodes CASSPGTGSQETQYF.

The rearrangement links TRBV7-6 to TRBJ1-4; 8 bases are shared with TRBD1. The CDR3 is 16 amino acids. Germline V CDR1 and CDR2: SGHVS, FNYEAQ. After removal of 5 bases from V and 2 bases from J, the junction contained 7 bases not matched to a gene. The CDR3 loop reads CASSDRGGSTNEKLFF. The CDR3, as DNA: TGTGCCAGCAGCGACAGGGGTGGAAGCACTAATGAAAAACTGTTTTTT.

This clone occurred many times. The chain couples TRBV5-4 to TRBJ2-7, with D possibly being TRBD1 (6 bases). The CDR3 length is 13 residues. V lost 4 bases to trimming and J lost 7 bases, with 15 bases between them. Germline V gives CDR1 SGHNT, CDR2 YYREEE (reference sequence). The CDR3 here is CASSLGTRLEQYF. The CDR3 DNA reads as TGTGCCAGCAGCCTCGGGACACGTCTTGAGCAGTACTTC.

The genes are TRBV7-2 and TRBJ2-5, with 7 bases identical to TRBD2. J gave up 5 bases and V 1 base, and 13 bases lay outside the gene matches. The CDR3 spans 17 residues. CDR1 is SGHTA and CDR2 is FQGNSA in the germline V gene. CDR3 sequence reads: CASSLDRGRAGLETQYF. The CDR3 region has the DNA TGTGCCAGCAGCTTAGATCGTGGGAGGGCCGGTCTCGAGACCCAGTACTTC.

V and J are TRBV30 and TRBJ2-3; D call uncertain. The germline V gene has CDR1 GTSNPN and CDR2 SVGIG (reference sequence). CDR3 length: 13 residues. V lost 1 base and J 2 bases, leaving 7 bases between the germline ends. CDR3 region: CAWSAGHTDTQYF. In nucleotides, the CDR3 is TGTGCCTGGAGTGCAGGCCACACAGATACGCAGTATTTT.

This chain connects TRBV19 to TRBJ1-2; TRBD1 matches 7 bases. Unmatched junction bases numbered 7, after V lost 4 bases and J lost 2 bases. Germline-derived CDR1 and CDR2 are LNHDA and SQIVND (reference sequence). This CDR3 region has 15 residues. In nucleotides, the CDR3 is TGTGCCAGTAGTACTGGGACAGATTCCAACTATGGCTACACCTTC. Its protein is CASSTGTDSNYGYTF.

The V and J genes are TRBV7-9 and TRBJ1-3, with 7 bases that match TRBD1. The CDR3 runs to 17 residues. Trimming cost V 5 bases and J 0 bases; bases outside gene matches: 10. Germline V gives CDR1 SEHNR, CDR2 FQNEAQ (reference sequence). CDR3 nucleotides: TGTGCCAGCAGCCCAAAACGGACAGGCCTCTCTGGAAACACCATATATTTT. Residues: CASSPKRTGLSGNTIYF.

This clone was seen at least ten times. The V and J genes are TRBV6-1 and TRBJ1-1; D is uncertain. Germline CDR1 reads MNHNS; CDR2 reads SASEGT. This CDR3 contains 14 residues. The V end was cut by 4 bases, the J end by 3 bases, with 12 bases between. The CDR3 bases are TGTGCCAGCAGTGGAGGGTTTAAGGACACTGAAGCTTTCTTT. Translated, it gives CASSGGFKDTEAFF.

This chain connects TRBV4-2 to TRBJ2-7; D unclear. CDR3 length: 14 amino acids. Germline CDR1 reads LGHNA; CDR2 reads YNFKEQ. V lost 1 base and J lost 1, with 8 bases in between. The CDR3 bases are TGTGCCAGCAGCCAAGTGGGCAGTTCCTACGAGCAGTACTTC. The encoded protein is CASSQVGSSYEQYF.

This clone occurred a few times. The rearrangement links TRBV10-3 to TRBJ2-1; tentative D call: TRBD2 (6 bases). CDR3 length: 15 amino acids. Trimming removed 5 bases at V and 2 bases at J, with 13 bases between. The germline V gene encodes CDR1 ENHRY and CDR2 SYGVKD. In nucleotides, the CDR3 is TGTGCCATCAGTACCGGGACTGACCCCTACAATGAGCAGTTCTTC. It yields the protein CAISTGTDPYNEQFF.

This clone was detected only once. The chain links TRBV5-1 to TRBJ1-5; TRBD1 aligns across 7 bases. The CDR3 is 16 residues long. Per the germline V gene, CDR1 is SGHRS and CDR2 is YFSETQ. Trimming cost V 0 bases and J 3 bases; bases outside gene matches: 6. The chain's CDR3 is CASSLGGTANNQPQHF. As DNA, the CDR3 is TGCGCCAGCAGCTTGGGCGGGACAGCCAACAATCAGCCCCAGCATTTT. Full variable domain (rest looked up from reference TRBV5-1 and TRBJ1-5): KAGVTQTPRYLIKTRGQQVTLSCSPISGHRSVSWYQQTPGQGLQFLFEYFSETQRNKGNFPGRFSGRQFSNSRSEMNVSTLELGDSALYLCASSLGGTANNQPQHFGDGTRLSIL.

The chain employs TRBV30 and TRBJ1-6; possible D gene TRBD1, 6 bases. Trimming stripped 3 bases from V and 7 bases from J, with 22 bases between. Germline V CDR1 and CDR2: GTSNPN, SVGIG (reference sequence). The CDR3 runs to 17 residues. The CDR3 coding sequence is TGTGCCTGGAGCCTTAACGGCAGGGGCTTACTAAATTCACCCCTCCACTTT. This codes for CAWSLNGRGLLNSPLHF.

The J gene is TRBJ2-7, the V gene TRBV6-6, with no clear D. Deletions cut 3 bases from V and 5 bases from J, with 11 bases between. The CDR3 has 13 residues. Germline V gene lookup returns CDR1 MNHNY and CDR2 SVGAGI (reference sequence). The CDR3 region has the DNA TGTGCCAGCAGTTATTCGGTCGAGAACGAGCAGTACTTC. As protein: CASSYSVENEQYF.

This clone was seen only a few times. The V and J genes are TRBV7-9 and TRBJ1-2, with D maybe TRBD1 (5 bases). The CDR3 runs to 13 residues. Germline CDR1 and CDR2: SEHNR and FQNEAQ (reference sequence). Trimming shortened V by 2 bases and J by 8 bases, and 12 bases separated the two germline ends. Here the CDR3 DNA reads TGTGCCAGCAGCTTAACATCTCGGGGGGGCTACACCTTC. Encoded protein: CASSLTSRGGYTF.

CDR3 sequence (DNA): TGTGCCAGAAGCTCGGGACAGGGGACTTATTCCTACGAGCAGTACTTC. Protein: CARSSGQGTYSYEQYF. The chain is built from TRBV5-3 and TRBJ2-7; 10 positions agree with TRBD1. TRBV5-3 is filed as an ORF, its function uncertain. This CDR3 region has 16 residues. The ends lost 3 bases at V and 1 base at J; junction bases unmatched: 7.

CDR3 coding DNA: TGTGCCAGCAGCCCATTGGGGGGACTAGCAGGGGAGGAGACCCAGTACTTC. This encodes CASSPLGGLAGEETQYF. J is TRBJ2-5 and V is TRBV21-1; the table gives TRBD2 as D, unverified against the DNA. TRBV21-1 is designated a pseudogene. The CDR3 is 17 amino acids.

The rearrangement uses TRBV19 and TRBJ1-1; D gene unclear. There are 15 residues in the CDR3. Germline CDR1 reads LNHDA; CDR2 reads SQIVND (reference sequence). V gave up 1 base and J gave up 0 bases, with 9 bases separating them. In DNA, the CDR3 is TGTGCCAGTAGTATAGGCGGGATCATGAACACTGAAGCTTTCTTT. This gives the protein CASSIGGIMNTEAFF.

This chain links TRBV27 with TRBJ2-1; 9 nucleotides agree with TRBD2. Germline CDR1 reads MNHEY; CDR2 reads SMNVEV (reference sequence). The CDR3 has 15 residues. V shed 6 bases and J 3 bases; nucleotides not matched to a gene: 6. The CDR3 loop reads CASRSAGGYYNEQFF. CDR3 in DNA: TGTGCCAGCAGGTCAGCGGGGGGTTACTACAATGAGCAGTTCTTC.

V usage is TRBV9 and J usage is TRBJ1-4; TRBD1 aligns across 8 bases. The CDR3 is made up of 15 amino acids. The germline CDR1 and CDR2 sequences are SGDLS and YYNGEE. The V segment lost 2 bases and the J segment 3 bases; nucleotides outside the gene matches: 3. CDR3 protein: CASSVGTGPNEKLFF. In DNA form, the CDR3 reads TGTGCCAGCAGCGTTGGGACAGGCCCTAATGAAAAACTGTTTTTT.

The J gene is TRBJ1-3, the V gene TRBV28; D ambiguous. The CDR3 runs 13 residues. The germline CDR1 and CDR2 sequences are MDHEN and SYDVKM. Trimming left V 5 bases short and J 4 bases short, with 9 bases between. CDR3 sequence: CASSLSVGNTIYF. DNA for the CDR3: TGTGCCAGCAGTCTGTCAGTGGGAAACACCATATATTTT.

This rearrangement joins TRBV5-4 to TRBJ1-1, with 7 bases matching TRBD1. This CDR3 is built from 13 residues. Germline loops: CDR1 SGHNT, CDR2 YYREEE (reference sequence). V gave up 4 bases and J gave up 10 bases; unmatched junction bases: 10. CDR3 residues: CASSHPENRGAFF. The CDR3 bases are TGTGCCAGCAGCCACCCGGAGAACAGGGGAGCTTTCTTT. The full variable domain, its missing parts supplied by reference TRBV5-4 and TRBJ1-1, is ETGVTQSPTHLIKTRGQQVTLRCSSQSGHNTVSWYQQALGQGPQFIFQYYREEENGRGNFPPRFSGLQFPNYSSELNVNALELDDSALYLCASSHPENRGAFFGQGTRLTVV.

This chain joins TRBV5-4 and TRBJ1-2; D remains ambiguous. This CDR3 spans 15 amino acids. The germline V and J ends were trimmed by 6 bases and 5 bases, with 20 bases remaining between them. The germline V gene encodes CDR1 SGHNT and CDR2 YYREEE (reference sequence). The CDR3 coding sequence is TGTGCCAGCACCGGTACCCACAGTTTCGTTTATGGCTACACCTTC. It is translated as CASTGTHSFVYGYTF.